This T cell receptor beta chain emerged from a study of human T cells and chemical hapten exposure. Whole-study context: The variation in per-sample TCR yields arose mainly from small differences in pooled library volumes.

From germline, CDR1 is SGHRS and CDR2 YFSETQ. The J segment lost 5 bases and the V segment lost 0 bases, leaving 7 bases of the junction unmatched. This CDR3 contains 16 residues. Time point reported: patch test 2, 6 weeks after DPC sensitization. Sample treatment: therapeutic diphenylcyclopropenone sensitization with weekly scalp DPC. Notes on this clonotype: Its specificity is unknown.

Study-wide results and caveats: Alopecia in all donors means immunity may differ from healthy individuals.

MiXCR, run by TCRdb on the RACE reads, gives a single entry per CDR3 protein. The sample gives 80,000 to 95,000 distinct CDR3 sequences, roughly 10% of which show up once; about 1.4% is in the top ten. This sequence joins TRBV5-1 and TRBJ2-5; 10 bases line up with TRBD1. Specimen: whole blood, collected in connection with sensitization to the hapten diphenylcyclopropenone (DPC). This clonotype was sampled from a man younger than 30 with alopecia areata. Some clones in this sample may be carry-over from other donors' samples. The CDR3 protein is CASSLGTGGSAETQYF. The CDR3 DNA reads TGCGCCAGCAGCTTGGGGACAGGGGGTTCTGCGGAGACCCAGTACTTC. Supplemented by reference TRBV5-1 and TRBJ2-5, the full variable domain reads KAGVTQTPRYLIKTRGQQVTLSCSPISGHRSVSWYQQTPGQGLQFLFEYFSETQRNKGNFPGRFSGRQFSNSRSEMNVSTLELGDSALYLCASSLGTGGSAETQYFGPGTRLLVL.